This passage covers 25 T cell receptor beta chains from one sample sequenced in a study of shared clonotypes between healthy human individuals. Method: immunoSEQ multiplex PCR; TCRdb's copy keeps in-frame clones and lacks some. The repertoire has around 1,900,000 clones, around 93% of them found once; the top ten carry approximately 1.7%. CD8 cells regarded as naive lacked CD45RO, were positively chosen for CCR7, and omitted terminally differentiated effector memory CD45RA+ cells. The sequenced sample was naive CD8+ T cells from PBMCs. Receptors originate from a man aged 18 to 30 in good health. Some clones in this sample may be carry-over from other donors' samples.

The genes are TRBV14 and TRBJ2-1, with TRBD2 identical over 10 bases. This CDR3 is 15 amino acids long. V was pared by 0 bases and J by 6 bases, with 2 bases of the junction left unmatched. Germline CDR1 reads SGHDN; CDR2 reads FVKESK. For the CDR3, the DNA is TGTGCCAGCAGCCAAGAGTGGACTAGCGGCAATGAGCAGTTCTTC. Encoded protein: CASSQEWTSGNEQFF.

The chain recombines TRBV5-1 with TRBJ2-7; D remains unclear. Trimming cost V 4 bases and J 0 bases, with 14 bases left between them. This CDR3 is 15 amino acids long. Germline CDR1 and CDR2: SGHRS and YFSETQ. In DNA, the CDR3 is TGCGCCAGCAGCCCCGCGGTAGTGGGCTCCTACGAGCAGTACTTC. Translated: CASSPAVVGSYEQYF.

This clone was observed a single time. The chain carries TRBV10-3 and TRBJ2-7; TRBD1 is a possible D gene (6 bases). The V end lost 5 bases, the J end lost 6 bases, and 20 bases lay between the germline ends. Germline CDR1 and CDR2: ENHRY and SYGVKD. There are 15 residues in the CDR3. Here the CDR3 DNA reads TGTGCCATCAGTAATCCGACAGGACGTTCAGGCGAGCAGTACTTC. Translation gives CAISNPTGRSGEQYF.

The table lists this clone with a few counts. The CDR3 protein is CASSFLPEREFLETQYF. The CDR3 coding sequence is TGTGCCAGCAGCTTTCTACCGGAGCGGGAGTTTTTGGAGACCCAGTACTTC. The V call is TRBV7-9, the J call TRBJ2-5; 8 positions match TRBD2. This CDR3 spans 17 amino acids. Germline CDR1 and CDR2: SEHNR and FQNEAQ (reference sequence). V trimming: 3 bases; J trimming: 5 bases; junction bases outside the gene matches: 14.

V usage is TRBV7-9 and J usage is TRBJ2-7, with 11 bases that match TRBD2. This CDR3 spans 17 amino acids. From germline, CDR1 is SEHNR and CDR2 FQNEAQ (reference sequence). V lost 3 bases, J lost 0 bases, and 7 bases stayed unmatched. CDR3: CASSLTLAGGPSYEQYF. CDR3 sequence (DNA): TGTGCCAGCAGCTTGACCTTAGCGGGAGGGCCCTCCTACGAGCAGTACTTC.

This sequence joins TRBV19 and TRBJ2-7, with D perhaps given as TRBD1 or TRBD2 (7 bases each). This CDR3 comprises 15 residues. Germline CDR1 reads LNHDA; CDR2 reads SQIVND (reference sequence). Trimming cost V 6 bases and J 3 bases, with 18 bases left between them. The CDR3 loop is CASSPSGTAVYEQYF. The CDR3, as DNA: TGTGCCAGTAGCCCGAGCGGGACAGCAGTCTACGAGCAGTACTTC.

J is TRBJ2-7 and V is TRBV4-1; D might be TRBD2 (6 bases). CDR3 size: 14 residues. Looked up from germline, CDR1 is MGHRA and CDR2 is YSYEKL. Trimming took 0 bases from V and 5 from J, leaving 11 bases between them. DNA for the CDR3: TGCGCCAGCAGCCAAGAGGGGGGACTGAACGAGCAGTACTTC. As protein: CASSQEGGLNEQYF.

The rearrangement joins TRBV5-8 to TRBJ1-2, with a possible D match to TRBD1 (5 bases). Germline CDR1 SGHTS, CDR2 YDEGEE. V was shortened by 4 bases and J by 3 bases, with 13 bases between the two germline ends. The CDR3 spans 14 residues. This chain's CDR3 is CASSDPRGDYGYTF. The CDR3 nucleotides read TGTGCCAGCAGCGACCCTCGAGGGGACTATGGCTACACCTTC.

CDR3 protein: CSVETGSTNEKLFF. The CDR3 bases are TGCAGCGTTGAAACGGGTTCTACTAATGAAAAACTGTTTTTT. The chain is built from TRBV29-1 and TRBJ1-4; D not resolved. Trimming took off 2 bases at V and 2 bases at J, with 9 bases between the two ends. Germline CDR1 is SQVTM and CDR2 is ANQGSEA. There are 14 residues in the CDR3.

The chain combines TRBV10-3 with TRBJ2-1, with D unresolved. V was trimmed by 5 bases and J by 2 bases, leaving 13 bases between them. From germline, CDR1 is ENHRY and CDR2 SYGVKD. The length of the CDR3 is 15 residues. In DNA, the CDR3 is TGTGCCATCAGTATTAAGTCTCGTCCCTACAATGAGCAGTTCTTC. It codes for CAISIKSRPYNEQFF.

This clone has only a few counts. The rearrangement links TRBV7-9 to TRBJ1-4; possible D gene TRBD1, 5 bases. The CDR3 contains 16 residues. CDR1 is SEHNR, CDR2 FQNEAQ, per germline (reference sequence). The V and J ends lost 8 bases and 4 bases respectively, with 20 bases between them. In DNA form, the CDR3 reads TGTGCCAGCGAGGAGGGCTGGGGGACGGATAATGAAAAACTGTTTTTT. Protein: CASEEGWGTDNEKLFF.

V gene TRBV7-9 combines with J gene TRBJ2-5, with 10 bases fitting TRBD1. V lost 5 bases, J lost 3 bases, and 9 bases stayed unmatched. Germline lookup yields CDR1 SEHNR and CDR2 FQNEAQ (reference sequence). The CDR3 extends over 16 amino acids. This CDR3 reads CASSRPGTGVEETQYF. CDR3 DNA sequence: TGTGCCAGCAGCCGTCCCGGGACAGGGGTTGAAGAGACCCAGTACTTC.

This rearrangement joins TRBV2 to TRBJ2-3, with D possibly TRBD2 on 5 matching bases. The CDR3 sequence is 12 residues long. The germline CDR1 and CDR2 sequences are SNHLY and FYNNEI. Deletions cut 6 bases from V and 2 bases from J, with 6 bases between. The CDR3: CASRDYTDTQYF. Written as DNA, the CDR3 is TGTGCCAGCAGAGACTACACAGATACGCAGTATTTT.

V is TRBV5-6 and J is TRBJ2-7; tentatively, D is TRBD1 (6 bases). The V and J ends lost 2 bases and 2 bases respectively, with 11 bases between them. CDR1 SGHDT and CDR2 YYEEEE come from the germline V gene. The CDR3 loop spans 14 amino acids. Here the CDR3 DNA reads TGTGCCAGCAGCTTCGCCGCAGGGGCCTACGAGCAGTACTTC. Protein: CASSFAAGAYEQYF.

The V gene is TRBV27, the J gene TRBJ2-2; 12 bases map to TRBD1. The V gene's germline CDR1 is MNHEY and CDR2 SMNVEV (reference sequence). This CDR3 comprises 15 residues. The V gene end was trimmed by 5 bases and the J gene end by 7 bases; junction bases not matched to a gene: 5. In DNA, the CDR3 is TGTGCCAGCAGTACCGGGACAGGGGGCATCGGGGAGCTGTTTTTT. Its protein is CASSTGTGGIGELFF.

V and J are TRBV27 and TRBJ1-5, with a possible D match to TRBD1 (5 bases). CDR3 size: 16 residues. V shed 5 bases and J shed 0 bases, with 14 bases lying between them. Germline-derived CDR1 and CDR2 are MNHEY and SMNVEV (reference sequence). In DNA, the CDR3 is TGTGCCAGCAGTACGGGACCGGGTTATAGCAATCAGCCCCAGCATTTT. This codes for CASSTGPGYSNQPQHF.

The chain links TRBV4-1 to TRBJ1-5; TRBD1 matches at 8 bases. The CDR3 consists of 16 residues. V trimming: 0 bases; J trimming: 6 bases; junction bases outside the gene matches: 7. Germline-derived CDR1 and CDR2 are MGHRA and YSYEKL. Here the CDR3 DNA reads TGCGCCAGCAGCCAAGATCTCGCAGGGGGCGGTCAGCCCCAGCATTTT. Translated: CASSQDLAGGGQPQHF.

The chain combines TRBV27 with TRBJ2-7; 7 bases line up with TRBD2. The junction had 7 bases not matched to a gene; V was cut back by 3 bases and J by 2 bases. CDR3 length: 15 residues. CDR1 and CDR2 from the germline V gene are MNHEY and SMNVEV (reference sequence). The CDR3 sequence: CASSLAGAPTYEQYF. DNA for the CDR3: TGTGCCAGCAGTTTGGCGGGAGCCCCCACCTACGAGCAGTACTTC.

The V gene is TRBV14, the J gene TRBJ2-7; 7 nucleotides match TRBD1. Germline V gene sequence: CDR1 SGHDN, CDR2 FVKESK. The CDR3 consists of 14 residues. Trimming at V came to 4 bases and at J to 3 bases, leaving 6 bases not matched to a gene. The CDR3 DNA sequence: TGTGCCAGCAGCCCCCGGGACAGCTACTACGAGCAGTACTTC. It translates to CASSPRDSYYEQYF.

This chain links TRBV25-1 with TRBJ2-1; D is perhaps TRBD1 (5 bases). The CDR3 covers 14 residues. The V gene's germline CDR1 is MGHDK and CDR2 SYGVNS. The V gene lost 10 bases and the J gene lost 6 bases, with 19 bases spanning the gap. DNA of the CDR3: TGTGCCACGTCCCGCACAGGTTCGGTCAATGAGCAGTTCTTC. Translation: CATSRTGSVNEQFF.

This clone was detected once. This chain joins TRBV7-2 and TRBJ1-2; a possible D gene is TRBD1 (5 bases). Germline loops: CDR1 SGHTA, CDR2 FQGNSA. The CDR3 spans 13 residues. V lost 5 bases to trimming and J lost 5 bases, with 12 bases between them. The DNA for the CDR3 is TGTGCCAGCAGCCCCGGGACGGCGTATGGCTACACCTTC. The encoded protein is CASSPGTAYGYTF.

To note about this clone: Other nucleotide sequences in the sample specify the same CDR3. The chain couples TRBV7-9 to TRBJ2-7, with TRBD1 as a possible D gene (6 bases). The CDR3 runs to 14 residues. CDR1 and CDR2 from the germline V gene are SEHNR and FQNEAQ (reference sequence). Trimming cost V 1 base and J 2 bases, with 9 bases left between them. The CDR3 DNA sequence: TGTGCCAGCAGCTTAGGAGGACAGACCTACGAGCAGTACTTC. Translating it yields CASSLGGQTYEQYF.

V and J are TRBV2 and TRBJ2-3; perhaps TRBD2 as D (6 bases). Germline values: CDR1 SNHLY, CDR2 FYNNEI. V was cut by 8 bases and J by 2 bases, with 17 bases left in between. This CDR3 has 15 residues. The CDR3 here is CASLPETSYTDTQYF. CDR3 coding DNA: TGTGCCAGCCTACCCGAGACTAGTTACACAGATACGCAGTATTTT. Complete variable domain (other parts from reference TRBV2 and TRBJ2-3): EPEVTQTPSHQVTQMGQEVILRCVPISNHLYFYWYRQILGQKVEFLVSFYNNEISEKSEIFDDQFSVERPDGSNFTLKIRSTKLEDSAMYFCASLPETSYTDTQYFGPGTRLTVL.

The V call is TRBV27, the J call TRBJ1-2; no definite D call. The CDR3 spans 15 residues. V was trimmed by 0 bases and J by 4 bases, leaving 12 bases between them. The germline CDR1 and CDR2 sequences are MNHEY and SMNVEV (reference sequence). CDR3 bases: TGTGCCAGCAGTTTATCGCCGGCGGGTTTCTATGGCTACACCTTC. Its translation: CASSLSPAGFYGYTF.

The J gene is TRBJ2-7, the V gene TRBV4-3, with D unresolved. V was shortened by 2 bases and J by 3 bases, with 14 bases between the two germline ends. The CDR3 runs 15 residues. In germline, CDR1 is LGHNA, CDR2 YSLEER. The CDR3 here is CASSQLTDRSYEQYF. The CDR3 bases are TGCGCCAGCAGCCAACTTACAGACCGGAGCTACGAGCAGTACTTC.